The 29 T cell receptor beta chains below were found in one sample sequenced in a study of early T cells in non-severe SARS-CoV-2 infection. One entry per CDR3 protein results from TCRdb running MiXCR on the 5' RACE reads. The data show tens of thousands of distinct CDR3 sequences, 9% to 15% seen once. Input material: whole blood. Receptor source: an adult who was a healthcare worker with PCR-confirmed SARS-CoV-2 infection or an uninfected control (not recorded which).

This clonotype has ten or more counts. The chain combines TRBV24-1 with TRBJ2-3; 8 bases agree with TRBD1. Germline V gene data show CDR1 as KGHDR and CDR2 as SFDVKD. V trimming: 2 bases; J trimming: 3 bases; junction bases outside the gene matches: 6. The CDR3 sequence is 16 residues long. This CDR3 reads CATSDSRGQTTDTQYF. The CDR3 nucleotides are TGTGCCACCAGTGATTCCAGGGGGCAGACGACAGATACGCAGTATTTT.

There are a few counts of this clonotype. The CDR3 region is CASSMGRQATNEKLFF. CDR3 nucleotide sequence: TGTGCCAGTAGTATGGGCAGGCAGGCAACTAATGAAAAACTGTTTTTT. V is TRBV19 and J is TRBJ1-4, with no clear D. The germline V gene has CDR1 LNHDA and CDR2 SQIVND (reference sequence). V was shortened by 3 bases and J by 0 bases, with 11 bases between the two germline ends. CDR3 length: 16 amino acids.

This clonotype was seen a few times. The rearrangement links TRBV7-3 to TRBJ2-2, with 9 bases identical to TRBD1. The germline V gene has CDR1 SGHTA and CDR2 FQGTGA. Trimming at V came to 6 bases and at J to 4 bases, leaving 9 bases not matched to a gene. The CDR3 consists of 16 residues. CDR3 in DNA: TGTGCCAGCAGAAAGACAGGGGGAGGATTCACCGGGGAGCTGTTTTTT. The encoded protein is CASRKTGGGFTGELFF.

This clonotype came up many times. The gene calls are TRBV7-8 and TRBJ1-1; possibly TRBD1 for D (6 bases). This CDR3 has 16 amino acids. V was shortened by 5 bases and J by 4 bases, with 20 bases between the two germline ends. The germline CDR1 and CDR2 sequences are SGHVS and FQNEAQ. The DNA for the CDR3 is TGTGCCAGCAGCCAGGCATGGGGGCGCCTGAGCACTGAAGCTTTCTTT. It translates to CASSQAWGRLSTEAFF.

There are many counts of this clonotype. The genes are TRBV7-8 and TRBJ2-3; D call uncertain. The CDR3 runs to 16 residues. Trimming cost V 1 base and J 4 bases, with 15 bases left between them. Germline values: CDR1 SGHVS, CDR2 FQNEAQ. This CDR3 is CASSLEVAPTPDTQYF. The CDR3 DNA follows: TGTGCCAGCAGCTTAGAGGTAGCCCCCACGCCAGATACGCAGTATTTT. The full variable domain, in which reference TRBV7-8 and TRBJ2-3 provide the parts outside the CDR3, is GAGVSQSPRYKVAKRGQDVALRCDPISGHVSLFWYQQALGQGPEFLTYFQNEAQLDKSGLPSDRFFAERPEGSVSTLKIQRTQQEDSAVYLCASSLEVAPTPDTQYFGPGTRLTVL.

As to this clonotype: One end of the junction fails to match germline, which may point to a read error. In DNA, the CDR3 is TGTGCCACCAGTGAGTCGCTGGCAGGCTACGAGCAGTACTTC. This gives the protein CATSESLAGYEQYF. The chain has TRBV10-3 and TRBJ2-7; D uncertain. In germline, CDR1 is ENHRY, CDR2 SYGVKD. This CDR3 spans 14 amino acids.

The V and J genes are TRBV10-3 and TRBJ2-2, with TRBD2 identical over 9 bases. The CDR3 covers 14 residues. J lost 4 bases, V lost 6 bases, and 3 bases had no gene match. Germline CDR1 reads ENHRY; CDR2 reads SYGVKD. The DNA for the CDR3 is TGTGCCATCAGGGGACTAGCTTTCACCGGGGAGCTGTTTTTT. Protein sequence: CAIRGLAFTGELFF.

This clonotype was seen a few times. The V gene is TRBV12-3 or TRBV12-4, the J gene TRBJ2-5; 10 positions match TRBD2. J gave up 2 bases and V 1 base, and 1 base lay outside the gene matches. CDR3 length: 15 amino acids. CDR3 amino acids: CASSLEREGQETQYF. The CDR3 DNA reads as TGTGCCAGCAGTTTAGAGCGGGAGGGACAAGAGACCCAGTACTTC.

CDR3 in amino acids: CASSLYYEQYF. The DNA for the CDR3 is TGCGCCAGCAGCTTGTACTACGAGCAGTACTTC. The V and J genes are TRBV5-1 and TRBJ2-7; D ambiguous. This CDR3 comprises 11 residues. Germline V CDR1 and CDR2: SGHRS, YFSETQ. V shed 1 base and J shed 3 bases, with 2 bases lying between them.

In its sample, this clonotype was seen a few times. The chain has TRBV2 and TRBJ1-6; D is unclear. Germline values: CDR1 SNHLY, CDR2 FYNNEI. Between the trimmed V and J ends, which lost 3 bases and 8 bases, there was a span of 14 bases. The CDR3 has 15 residues. CDR3 loop: CASSDLAWSDSPLHF. In DNA, the CDR3 is TGTGCCAGCAGTGATTTGGCCTGGTCGGATTCACCCCTCCACTTT.

This clonotype occurred a few times. The V and J genes are TRBV7-6 and TRBJ2-5; D remains ambiguous. V was trimmed by 4 bases and J by 4 bases, leaving 7 bases between them. Germline loops: CDR1 SGHVS, CDR2 FNYEAQ. This CDR3 comprises 12 residues. CDR3 sequence (DNA): TGTGCCAGCAGCTCCCGGCGAGAGACCCAGTACTTC. Translated: CASSSRRETQYF.

The sample holds a few counts of this clonotype. V is TRBV11-2 and J is TRBJ1-1, with D uncertain. Germline V CDR1 and CDR2: SGHAT, FQNNGV. V gave up 1 base and J gave up 1 base, with 4 bases separating them. This CDR3 is built from 13 residues. The CDR3 loop is CASSLVRNTEAFF. The CDR3 nucleotides read TGTGCCAGCAGCTTAGTCCGGAACACTGAAGCTTTCTTT.

The CDR3, as DNA: TGTGCCAGCAGGAGGGCGGGAGGTCAGGGCACCGGGGAGCTGTTTTTT. Protein sequence: CASRRAGGQGTGELFF. The chain has TRBV5-4 and TRBJ2-2, with 8 nucleotides matching TRBD2. This CDR3 has 16 amino acids. Trimming took 5 bases from V and 4 from J; bases not matched to a gene: 10. Germline values: CDR1 SGHNT, CDR2 YYREEE (reference sequence).

This rearrangement joins TRBV11-1 to TRBJ2-2, with 7 bases identical to TRBD2. The CDR3 spans 16 residues. V was pared by 5 bases and J by 7 bases, with 13 bases of the junction left unmatched. Germline CDR1 SGHAT, CDR2 FQDESV (reference sequence). The CDR3 sequence is CASSNRGLGRNGELFF. CDR3 sequence (DNA): TGTGCCAGCAGCAACCGAGGACTAGGACGGAACGGGGAGCTGTTTTTT.

Ten or more counts support this clonotype. This chain joins TRBV20-1 and TRBJ1-1, with 9 bases lining up with TRBD1. Germline values: CDR1 DFQATT, CDR2 SNEGSKA (reference sequence). J gave up 11 bases and V 6 bases, and 7 bases lay outside the gene matches. The CDR3 extends over 11 amino acids. CDR3 DNA sequence: TGCAGTGCGAGGGGGACAGGGCCGGCTTTCTTT. Translated, it gives CSARGTGPAFF.

This clonotype was observed a few times. This chain connects TRBV28 to TRBJ2-7, with D unresolved. Trimming left V 1 base short and J 0 bases short, with 4 bases between. The length of the CDR3 is 13 residues. Per the germline V gene, CDR1 is MDHEN and CDR2 is SYDVKM. The CDR3 DNA follows: TGTGCCAGCAGTTTATCCCCCTCCTACGAGCAGTACTTC. Translation: CASSLSPSYEQYF.

This clonotype was seen ten or more times. The junction departs from germline at one end; a sequencing error may be responsible. The gene calls are TRBV5-1 and TRBJ2-3; 8 nucleotides match TRBD2. The CDR3 covers 15 residues. CDR1 and CDR2 (germline): SGHRS, YFSETQ. CDR3 coding DNA: TGCGCCAGCAGCTTGTCTGGGACTAGTGATAACAGGCAGTACTTT. It specifies CASSLSGTSDNRQYF.

The V and J genes are TRBV12-3 or TRBV12-4 and TRBJ2-5, with TRBD2 matching over 11 bases. V shed 6 bases and J 3 bases; nucleotides not matched to a gene: 9. The CDR3 spans 16 residues. CDR3 nucleotide sequence: TGTGCCAGCAGCCCGCATAGCGGGAGGGCCGAAGAGACCCAGTACTTC. Residues: CASSPHSGRAEETQYF.

This clonotype was detected many times. The J gene is TRBJ2-5, the V gene TRBV20-1, with 7 bases aligning to TRBD2. CDR3 length: 16 residues. With 3 bases clipped from V and 4 bases from J, the junction kept 14 bases outside the gene matches. Germline V gene sequence: CDR1 DFQATT, CDR2 SNEGSKA (reference sequence). CDR3 loop: CSARVPPGLRAETQYF. CDR3 coding DNA: TGCAGTGCTAGGGTGCCCCCGGGACTACGCGCAGAGACCCAGTACTTC.

This chain connects TRBV28 to TRBJ2-7; weak D call: TRBD1 (6 bases). The CDR3 contains 12 residues. Germline lookup yields CDR1 MDHEN and CDR2 SYDVKM. V lost 8 bases and J lost 2, with 10 bases in between. CDR3 in amino acids: CASYRAPYEQYF. In nucleotides, the CDR3 is TGTGCCAGCTACAGGGCCCCCTACGAGCAGTACTTC. The full variable domain, completed using reference TRBV28 and TRBJ2-7, is DVKVTQSSRYLVKRTGEKVFLECVQDMDHENMFWYRQDPGLGLRLIYFSYDVKMKEKGDIPEGYSVSREKKERFSLILESASTNQTSMYLCASYRAPYEQYFGPGTRLTVT.

The chain uses TRBV3-1 and TRBJ2-3; 8 nucleotides agree with TRBD2. Germline-derived CDR1 and CDR2 are LGHDT and YNNKEL (reference sequence). V lost 0 bases, J lost 6 bases, and 5 bases stayed unmatched. CDR3 size: 15 residues. In DNA, the CDR3 is TGTGCCAGCAGCCAAGATCAGGGACTAGTCGATACGCAGTATTTT. Protein product: CASSQDQGLVDTQYF.

This clonotype was counted at least ten times. The chain employs TRBV9 and TRBJ1-4; D not certain. The V end lost 4 bases, the J end lost 3 bases, and 16 bases lay between the germline ends. CDR1 is SGDLS, CDR2 YYNGEE, per germline. The CDR3 is 16 residues long. The CDR3 sequence is CASSPDGTPANEKLFF. CDR3 coding DNA: TGTGCCAGCAGCCCCGACGGAACACCCGCTAATGAAAAACTGTTTTTT. Full variable domain (remainder filled in from reference TRBV9 and TRBJ1-4): DSGVTQTPKHLITATGQRVTLRCSPRSGDLSVYWYQQSLDQGLQFLIQYYNGEERAKGNILERFSAQQFPDLHSELNLSSLELGDSALYFCASSPDGTPANEKLFFGSGTQLSVL.

This clonotype was seen many times. The chain employs TRBV7-2 and TRBJ2-1, with 9 nucleotides matching TRBD2. V dropped 1 base and J dropped 3; count of bases not matched to a gene: 1. Germline lookup yields CDR1 SGHTA and CDR2 FQGNSA. The CDR3 runs to 15 residues. This CDR3 reads CASSLGSGSYNEQFF. CDR3 DNA sequence: TGTGCCAGCAGCTTAGGTAGCGGGAGCTACAATGAGCAGTTCTTC. The full variable domain, rest sourced from reference TRBV7-2 and TRBJ2-1, is GAGVSQSPSNKVTEKGKDVELRCDPISGHTALYWYRQSLGQGLEFLIYFQGNSAPDKSGLPSDRFSAERTGGSVSTLTIQRTQQEDSAVYLCASSLGSGSYNEQFFGPGTRLTVL.

The rearrangement links TRBV6-2 or TRBV6-3 to TRBJ2-3; TRBD2 aligns across 9 bases. The CDR3 is 17 residues long. The J segment lost 3 bases and the V segment lost 2 bases, leaving 9 bases of the junction unmatched. Germline V gene lookup returns CDR1 MNHEY and CDR2 SVGEGT. CDR3 coding DNA: TGTGCCAGCAGTTACAGGCTAGCGGGAATGGCGACAGATACGCAGTATTTT. This sequence encodes CASSYRLAGMATDTQYF.

The V gene is TRBV20-1, the J gene TRBJ2-2; TRBD1 matches at 9 bases. V lost 3 bases to trimming and J lost 6 bases; unmatched junction nucleotides: 5. Germline V CDR1 and CDR2: DFQATT, SNEGSKA (reference sequence). The CDR3 extends over 14 amino acids. CDR3 region: CSARFGQGSGELFF. The CDR3 nucleotides are TGCAGTGCTAGGTTCGGACAGGGGTCCGGGGAGCTGTTTTTT.

The chain is built from TRBV6-6 and TRBJ1-5; 7 bases are a match to TRBD1. After removal of 5 bases from V and 2 bases from J, the junction contained 3 bases not matched to a gene. The CDR3 spans 14 residues. Looked up from germline, CDR1 is MNHNY and CDR2 is SVGAGI (reference sequence). The CDR3 protein is CASSRTGGNQPQHF. The DNA for the CDR3 is TGTGCCAGCAGTCGCACAGGGGGCAATCAGCCCCAGCATTTT.

This clonotype was seen a few times. J is TRBJ1-1 and V is TRBV7-2; D ambiguous. Trimming shortened V by 0 bases and J by 10 bases, and 12 bases separated the two germline ends. The germline gives CDR1 SGHTA, CDR2 FQGNSA. This CDR3 is built from 13 residues. CDR3 sequence (DNA): TGTGCCAGCAGCTTAGCGGAAAAGGGCCTAGCTTTCTTT. Protein sequence: CASSLAEKGLAFF.

The J gene is TRBJ1-5, the V gene TRBV6-2 or TRBV6-3, with TRBD1 matching 7 bases. Germline V gene data show CDR1 as MNHEY and CDR2 as SVGEGT. The CDR3 runs to 15 residues. The ends lost 3 bases at V and 2 bases at J; junction bases unmatched: 4. The CDR3 is CASSYRQGGNQPQHF. As DNA, the CDR3 is TGTGCCAGCAGTTATCGACAGGGCGGCAATCAGCCCCAGCATTTT.

The chain carries TRBV11-2 and TRBJ2-7; 12 bases fit TRBD2. From germline, CDR1 is SGHAT and CDR2 FQNNGV. V gave up 0 bases and J gave up 6 bases; unmatched junction bases: 3. The CDR3 is 15 residues long. The CDR3 loop reads CASSLDRLAGVEQYF. DNA for the CDR3: TGTGCCAGCAGCTTAGATAGACTAGCGGGAGTCGAGCAGTACTTC. Supplemented by reference TRBV11-2 and TRBJ2-7, the full variable domain reads EAGVAQSPRYKIIEKRQSVAFWCNPISGHATLYWYQQILGQGPKLLIQFQNNGVVDDSQLPKDRFSAERLKGVDSTLKIQPAKLEDSAVYLCASSLDRLAGVEQYFGPGTRLTVT.